One and the same sample provided the 13 T cell receptor beta chains below, sequenced in a study of T-cell memory formation after mild COVID-19. TCRdb re-derived calls from the 5' RACE reads in MiXCR, one entry per CDR3 protein. The sample has some 86,000 distinct CDR3 sequences, 20% to 25% seen once; the top ten hold roughly two fifths. Material: PBMCs or a T cell subset sorted from them (not recorded which). These TCRs come from a man younger than 35 who had mild COVID-19 (a few samples of this study predate the infection). Cell type and time point are not known.

The V and J genes are TRBV7-6 and TRBJ2-2, with D perhaps TRBD2 (5 bases). The CDR3 loop spans 12 amino acids. V was clipped by 6 bases and J by 6 bases, with 8 bases between them. CDR1 SGHVS and CDR2 FNYEAQ come from the germline V gene. The CDR3 reads CASSTRSGELFF. DNA of the CDR3: TGTGCCAGCAGTACTAGGTCCGGGGAGCTGTTTTTT.

Many counts were recorded for this clonotype. V is TRBV19 and J is TRBJ2-7, with a weak D call TRBD1 (6 bases). Trimming cost V 8 bases and J 1 base, with 15 bases left between them. CDR1 is LNHDA and CDR2 is SQIVND in the germline V gene (reference sequence). There are 14 residues in the CDR3. In DNA form, the CDR3 reads TGTGCCAGTTCCTCCGGGACATTGTCCTACGAGCAGTACTTC. Translation gives CASSSGTLSYEQYF.

This rearrangement joins TRBV9 to TRBJ2-5; possibly TRBD1 or TRBD2 for D (5 bases each). CDR3 length equals 13 residues. The V and J ends lost 5 bases and 5 bases respectively, with 13 bases between them. The germline V gene encodes CDR1 SGDLS and CDR2 YYNGEE. CDR3 DNA: TGTGCCAGCAGTCCCGGGACCACGGAGACCCAGTACTTC. Translating gives CASSPGTTETQYF.

The chain joins TRBV4-1 to TRBJ2-1; 7 bases agree with TRBD2. This CDR3 contains 13 residues. With 1 base clipped from V and 9 bases from J, the junction kept 3 bases outside the gene matches. In germline, CDR1 is MGHRA, CDR2 YSYEKL. CDR3 sequence: CASSQGGGIEQFF. In nucleotides, the CDR3 is TGCGCCAGCAGCCAAGGGGGGGGAATTGAGCAGTTCTTC.

The chain employs TRBV4-2 and TRBJ1-2; TRBD1 aligns across 7 bases. Germline trimming cut 1 base from V and 4 bases from J; bases unmatched to any gene: 3. The CDR3 contains 14 residues. Germline V lookup: CDR1 LGHNA, CDR2 YNFKEQ. In DNA form, the CDR3 reads TGTGCCAGCAGCCAAGCGGACAGGAGCTATGGCTACACCTTC. It specifies CASSQADRSYGYTF.

The V call is TRBV18, the J call TRBJ2-3; TRBD1 matches 8 bases. Germline V gives CDR1 KGHSH, CDR2 LQKENI. J gave up 3 bases and V 4 bases, and 9 bases lay outside the gene matches. The CDR3 loop spans 16 amino acids. The CDR3 nucleotides are TGTGCCAGCTCACAGACAGGGGTCCTTTCTACAGATACGCAGTATTTT. This sequence encodes CASSQTGVLSTDTQYF.

The table lists this clonotype with a few counts. The gene calls are TRBV4-2 and TRBJ1-6; D ambiguous. Trimming left V 0 bases short and J 7 bases short, with 10 bases between. CDR1 and CDR2 from the germline V gene are LGHNA and YNFKEQ. CDR3 length: 15 residues. The CDR3 DNA follows: TGTGCCAGCAGCCAAGACCCGGGAACAAATTCACCCCTCCACTTT. It translates to CASSQDPGTNSPLHF.

The genes are TRBV4-1 and TRBJ2-7; D possibly corresponds to TRBD2 (5 bases). The germline V gene has CDR1 MGHRA and CDR2 YSYEKL. There are 14 residues in the CDR3. Between the trimmed V and J ends, which lost 0 bases and 2 bases, there was a span of 8 bases. CDR3 sequence (DNA): TGCGCCAGCAGCCAAGAGAAGGGAGCCTACGAGCAGTACGTC. Translation: CASSQEKGAYEQYV.

This clonotype was observed a handful of times. The chain recombines TRBV6-5 with TRBJ1-1, with D perhaps TRBD1 (5 bases). The CDR3 loop spans 14 amino acids. V lost 5 bases and J 5 bases, leaving 15 bases between the germline ends. Germline-derived CDR1 and CDR2 are MNHEY and SVGAGI. The CDR3 bases are TGTGCCAGCAGTGCTCAGGGAGCTTGGACTGAAGCTTTCTTT. This sequence encodes CASSAQGAWTEAFF.

This chain connects TRBV6-5 to TRBJ1-1, with 7 bases identical to TRBD1. V trimming: 7 bases; J trimming: 8 bases; junction bases outside the gene matches: 7. This CDR3 contains 12 residues. Germline values: CDR1 MNHEY, CDR2 SVGAGI. CDR3 residues: CASTSDRAEAFF. The CDR3 DNA reads as TGTGCCAGCACTTCAGACAGGGCGGAAGCTTTCTTT.

This clonotype was recorded a few times. The chain employs TRBV10-2 and TRBJ2-7, with no clear D. Germline CDR1 WSHSY, CDR2 SAAADI. This CDR3 region has 11 residues. V was trimmed by 3 bases and J by 4 bases, leaving 4 bases between them. The CDR3: CASSDMYEQYF. CDR3 coding DNA: TGCGCCAGCAGTGACATGTACGAGCAGTACTTC.

This clonotype has a handful of counts. The junction shows a germline mismatch at one end, possibly a read error. The chain has TRBV20-1 and TRBJ2-7; maybe TRBD1 (6 bases). Germline V lookup: CDR1 DFQATT, CDR2 SNEGSKA (reference sequence). CDR3 length equals 13 residues. Written as DNA, the CDR3 is TGCAGCGCTAGGGCAGGGGAACCCTACGAGCAGTACTTC. This encodes CSARAGEPYEQYF.

The chain has TRBV6-2 or TRBV6-3 and TRBJ1-1, with 11 bases matching TRBD1. The CDR3 contains 14 residues. Germline V lookup: CDR1 MNHEY, CDR2 SVGEGT. The V and J ends lost 6 bases and 7 bases, in that order; junction bases with no gene match: 7. CDR3 in DNA: TGTGCCAGCAGCCGGGACAGGGGGGGCAGTGAAGCTTTCTTT. Translation: CASSRDRGGSEAFF.